This record looks at one TCR beta chain sequence and its context. Its specificity is unknown. These data originate in a study of T cell responses to AZD1222 COVID-19 vaccine. The study's findings and limits: Targets within unmutated variant regions were reportedly found for nearly half of spike-specific TCRs. Vaccination with two AZD1222 doses was followed by a rise in Spike-specific TCR breadth and depth.

Measured with immunoSEQ multiplex PCR; TCRdb has only the in-frame clones, and not every one. The sample contains around 180,000 clones, around 88% of which appear only once. Germline V CDR1 and CDR2: KGHDR, SFDVKD. V dropped 3 bases and J dropped 6; count of bases not matched to a gene: 5. This CDR3 contains 14 residues. The chain carries TRBV24-1 and TRBJ1-2, with 8 bases fitting TRBD1. Material: peripheral blood, obtained on day 0 of AZD1222 vaccination. This TCR derives from an adult in good health. The CDR3 sequence: CATSDPGQAHGYTF. CDR3 nucleotides: TGTGCCACCAGTGATCCGGGACAGGCTCATGGCTACACCTTC.